The T cell receptor (beta chain) described here comes from a study of liver allograft versus peripheral blood T cells. Study as a whole: Intrahepatic T cell receptor repertoires from transplanted livers were compared against repertoires in recipients' peripheral blood.

TCRdb re-called the reads through MiXCR, storing one row per CDR3 protein. The sample records 15,000 to 20,000 distinct CDR3 sequences, roughly 21% being singletons. In this sample, this clonotype turned up many times. CDR1 MDHEN and CDR2 SYDVKM come from the germline V gene. This CDR3 has 14 amino acids. V dropped 6 bases and J dropped 7; count of bases not matched to a gene: 6. This receptor was taken from a human patient who had a liver transplant. Some T cells may have originated in the graft donor. The chain has TRBV28 and TRBJ1-6, with 7 bases identical to TRBD1. CDR3 in amino acids: CASREQGPNSPLHF. The CDR3 nucleotides are TGTGCCAGCAGGGAACAGGGGCCGAATTCACCCCTCCACTTT.